Reported below is one T cell receptor (beta chain). CDR3 length: 15 residues. Germline V gives CDR1 MDHEN, CDR2 SYDVKM. V was pared by 6 bases and J by 5 bases, with 6 bases of the junction left unmatched. The sample is drawn from a study of blood T cell repertoires in COVID-19. About the study: The origin of the acute and convalescent COVID-19 samples was the United States, Italy and Spain.

Repertoires were generated with immunoSEQ multiplex PCR, while TCRdb's copy carries only in-frame clones and drops some. The data hold about 63,000 clones, with 74% observed a single time. The sample was peripheral blood. The V and J genes are TRBV28 and TRBJ1-5; 11 bases align to TRBD1. The TCR originated in an elderly woman with acute or convalescent COVID-19. Here the CDR3 reads CASSHGTGGHQPQHF. The CDR3 region has the DNA TGTGCCAGCAGCCACGGGACAGGGGGGCATCAGCCCCAGCATTTT.